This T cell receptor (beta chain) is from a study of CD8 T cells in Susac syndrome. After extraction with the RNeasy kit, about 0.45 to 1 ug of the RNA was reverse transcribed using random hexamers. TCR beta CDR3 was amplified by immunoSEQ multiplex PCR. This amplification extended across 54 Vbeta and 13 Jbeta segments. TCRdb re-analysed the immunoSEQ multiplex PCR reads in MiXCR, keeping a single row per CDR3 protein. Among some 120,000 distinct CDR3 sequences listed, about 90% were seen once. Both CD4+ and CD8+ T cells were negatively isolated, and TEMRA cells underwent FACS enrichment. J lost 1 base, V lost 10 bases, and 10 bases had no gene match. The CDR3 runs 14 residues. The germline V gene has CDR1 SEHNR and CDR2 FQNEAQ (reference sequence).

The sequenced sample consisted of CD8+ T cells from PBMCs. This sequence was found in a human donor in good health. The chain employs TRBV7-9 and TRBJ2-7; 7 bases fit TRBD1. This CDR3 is CATSYRDRSYEQYF. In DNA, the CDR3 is TGTGCCACTTCGTACCGGGACAGATCCTACGAGCAGTACTTC.